This T cell receptor beta chain was documented in a study of CD8 T cells in Susac syndrome. Points from the study as a whole: It was acknowledged by the study that relatively few individuals were included in its TCR sequencing and HLA analysis.

A quantity of about 0.5 to 1 ug RNA underwent reverse transcription using random hexamers. TCRdb fed the immunoSEQ multiplex PCR reads into MiXCR, producing one record per CDR3 protein. Of approximately 180,000 distinct CDR3 sequences listed, 95% were seen once; the top ten hold approximately 0.088%. The V end was cut by 5 bases, the J end by 3 bases, with 14 bases between. Germline V CDR1 and CDR2: LNHDA, SQIVND (reference sequence). CDR3 size: 15 residues. Negative isolation was used for CD8+ and CD4+ T cells, and FACS enrichment was applied to TEMRA cells. As regards this clonotype: What it recognizes is unknown.

The sequence was obtained from a human donor with multiple sclerosis. The chain employs TRBV19 and TRBJ1-3; D is undetermined. Sequencing was done on a sample of CD4+ T cells from PBMCs. The CDR3 loop reads CASSPGSVYGNTIYF. The DNA for the CDR3 is TGTGCCAGTAGTCCGGGATCCGTATATGGAAACACCATATATTTT.